Below, 17 T cell receptor beta chains from the same sample are listed, as sequenced in a study of T cell clusters in autoimmune cytopenias. TRB rearrangements were amplified by touch-down multiplex PCR with mixed TRB-A/B primers. From the multiplex PCR reads, TCRdb lists one entry per CDR3 protein and no DNA. This sample carries around 4,400 distinct CDR3 sequences, with roughly 15% going to the ten biggest clones. Each sample's input was 250 ng genomic DNA, 38,000 or so genome equivalents. Sequenced input: peripheral blood. The receptors originated from a human donor with an autoimmune cytopenia or autoimmune hepatitis (not recorded which).

This clonotype is identified as large (0.1 to 1%) from frequency. The chain carries TRBV29-1 and TRBJ2-5; there is no DNA to check the TCRdb D call of TRBD1. This CDR3 region has 13 residues. Per germline, CDR1 SQVTM and CDR2 ANQGSEA. The CDR3 loop is CSVVPQVWETQYF.

This chain connects TRBV15 to TRBJ2-2. From germline, CDR1 is LNHNV and CDR2 YYDKDF (reference sequence). The CDR3 loop spans 12 amino acids. CDR3 residues: CATSTYLGELFF. Using reference TRBV15 and TRBJ2-2 for the parts outside the CDR3, the full variable domain is DAMVIQNPRYQVTQFGKPVTLSCSQTLNHNVMYWYQQKSSQAPKLLFHYYDKDFNNEADTPDNFQSRRPNTSFCFLDIRSPGLGDTAMYLCATSTYLGELFFGEGSRLTVL.

By frequency, this clonotype is medium-sized. The chain is built from TRBV13 and TRBJ2-7. Per the germline V gene, CDR1 is PRHDT and CDR2 is FYEKMQ (reference sequence). There are 14 residues in the CDR3. The CDR3 loop is CASSPIQGPYEQYF.

The genes are TRBV6-1 and TRBJ1-3; TCRdb selects TRBD1, and the lack of DNA leaves this call unchecked. The CDR3 extends over 16 amino acids. Germline-derived CDR1 and CDR2 are MNHNS and SASEGT. The CDR3: CASSGDRVRGGNTIYF.

The chain recombines TRBV19 with TRBJ2-7; absent DNA, TCRdb's TRBD1 call cannot be checked. This CDR3 has 14 residues. CDR1 and CDR2 from the germline V gene are LNHDA and SQIVND (reference sequence). The CDR3 sequence: CASSRGQAAFEQYF.

The rearrangement uses TRBV19 and TRBJ2-1. The CDR3 is 13 residues long. In germline, CDR1 is LNHDA, CDR2 SQIVND (reference sequence). CDR3 protein: CASIHSERGEQFF.

V usage is TRBV29-1 and J usage is TRBJ1-4; TCRdb returns TRBD1, unconfirmable since there is no DNA. The CDR3 loop spans 12 amino acids. The germline gives CDR1 SQVTM, CDR2 ANQGSEA. The CDR3 spells CSATGQGEVVFF.

The V and J genes are TRBV10-1 and TRBJ2-2. The CDR3 extends over 14 amino acids. Germline CDR1 is WNHNN and CDR2 is SYGVQD (reference sequence). The chain's CDR3 is CASSGSGNTGELFF.

The rearrangement uses TRBV7-9 and TRBJ2-2; checking the TCRdb D call of TRBD1 is not possible without DNA. Germline CDR1 SEHNR, CDR2 FQNEAQ (reference sequence). The CDR3 extends over 16 amino acids. The CDR3 region is CASSLVGGRDTGELFF. The full variable domain, completed using reference TRBV7-9 and TRBJ2-2, is DTGVSQNPRHKITKRGQNVTFRCDPISEHNRLYWYRQTLGQGPEFLTYFQNEAQLEKSRLLSDRFSAERPKGSFSTLEIQRTEQGDSAMYLCASSLVGGRDTGELFFGEGSRLTVL.

This sequence joins TRBV30 and TRBJ2-3; as DNA is missing, the TRBD2 call by TCRdb cannot be tested. Germline-derived CDR1 and CDR2 are GTSNPN and SVGIG (reference sequence). This CDR3 region has 15 residues. This CDR3 reads CAWAQLASSTDTQYF.

The chain couples TRBV10-3 to TRBJ1-2; TCRdb lists TRBD1, though no DNA is available to test this call. The V gene's germline CDR1 is ENHRY and CDR2 SYGVKD. This CDR3 has 14 residues. The CDR3 here is CAIIRDPERNGYTF.

The gene calls are TRBV6-2 or TRBV6-3 and TRBJ2-3; the TCRdb call, TRBD1, lacks DNA for checking. CDR1 and CDR2 (germline): MNHEY, SVGEGT. This CDR3 comprises 13 residues. Here the CDR3 reads CASITGGTDTQYF.

The chain employs TRBV30 and TRBJ1-5. The germline gives CDR1 GTSNPN, CDR2 SVGIG (reference sequence). This CDR3 is built from 15 residues. Here the CDR3 reads CAWSAQGNMFQPQHF.

This chain connects TRBV6-6 to TRBJ2-5; TCRdb picks TRBD2, but there is no DNA to check that call. Looked up from germline, CDR1 is MNHNY and CDR2 is SVGAGI (reference sequence). The CDR3 is made up of 12 amino acids. The CDR3 loop reads CASSLPQETQYF.

This clonotype ranks as medium-sized (0.01 to 0.1%) in terms of frequency. This CDR3 is CASSARTSGIPVDTQYF. The gene calls are TRBV19 and TRBJ2-3; without DNA, the TCRdb call of TRBD2 cannot be checked. The CDR3 totals 17 residues. Germline V gene data show CDR1 as LNHDA and CDR2 as SQIVND (reference sequence).

The V and J genes are TRBV30 and TRBJ1-6; TCRdb proposes TRBD1, but this gene call is untestable without DNA. The germline CDR1 and CDR2 sequences are GTSNPN and SVGIG (reference sequence). The CDR3 runs to 15 residues. CDR3 amino acids: CAWSQGARDNSPLHF.

The chain's CDR3 is CASSYSGVTTSVSLGELFF. The gene calls are TRBV6-5 and TRBJ2-2; the D gene TCRdb calls, TRBD2, cannot be checked with no DNA. CDR1 MNHEY and CDR2 SVGAGI come from the germline V gene. CDR3 length: 19 amino acids.